This T cell receptor (beta chain) stems from a study of blood T cell repertoires in COVID-19 (dated by TCRdb to the early 2020s). Regarding the complete study: Samples from collaborators originated in the United States, Italy and Spain and spanned both the acute and convalescent phases of COVID-19. The prospective study material was composed of cDNA or gDNA derived from T cells, B-cell-depleted T cells, or PBMCs. Where available, HLA class I and class II types were taken from metadata supplied by the sample provider and were not determined by assay-based typing. The repertoires were made available in a free public database intended to serve as a resource for research on the immune response to SARS-CoV-2. The sample metadata nearly always contained a de-identified subject ID, COVID-19 status, age in years and sex. Deeply sampled blood TCRbeta repertoires from subjects exposed to, actively infected with, or recovered from COVID-19 were included in the dataset. Samples came from the ongoing ImmuneRACE study (first 160 participants) plus 1,254 subjects from 6 global collaborators.

With regard to this clone: The clone's antigen remains unknown. Base qualities are not recorded, but no much larger clone differs from it by a single base.

TCRbeta CDR3 regions were amplified from genomic DNA using the immunoSEQ Assay, a bias-controlled multiplex PCR. Concerning the study's data processing: Within the assay, amplification of reference gene primers was used to estimate how many nucleated cells each sample contained. To quantify the absolute abundance of each unique TCRbeta CDR3 rearrangement, sequence reads were collapsed and filtered. For each sample, productive Simpson clonality was calculated as the square root of Simpson's diversity index across productive rearrangements. Imported from immuneACCESS, the table was reduced by TCRdb to in-frame sequences with V and J called. These copies leave out some clones; in studies compared against another copy, an unresolved V gene accounts for under half, and the cause of the remainder is not known. The DNA was the basis for D and trimming; V, J and clone size are from that table. This sample gives roughly 300,000 clones in total; over 75% of them show up just once. The biggest ten clones account for 3.5% to 4.5% of the sample.

The investigation overall reported the following: How much clinical and demographic metadata was included differed by source and by participant, and the metadata was provided uncurated.

V is cut by 2 bases and J by 5 bases, and the space between the germline ends is 4 bases. CDR1 and CDR2 (ENHRY, SYGVKD) derive from the germline V gene. From the cysteine up to the phenylalanine, the CDR3 has a length of 12 residues. Kept here is only the CDR3 DNA, which spans 36 bases and is read in frame from base 1. Enrolling through a virtual design, the prospective study's participants ranged in age from roughly 18 to 89 years and lived across 24 United States geographic areas. In the prospective study, participants were assigned to cohorts based on the clinical history participants reported in a screening survey and a study questionnaire. Recovered participants in ImmuneRACE Cohort 3 were defined as having two consecutive negative NP/OP PCR tests, clearance from a healthcare professional, or resolution of symptoms. In the prospective study, whole blood, serum and a nasopharyngeal or oropharyngeal swab were collected from each participant by mobile phlebotomists. Prospective study participants could optionally give additional blood draws and questionnaires over an approximately 2-month period. Prospective study blood samples were shipped either frozen or at room temperature before DNA extraction.

The TCR originated in a man aged 25-45 years who had recovered from COVID-19. Recombination joined TRBV10-3 with TRBJ2-1; the D gene lacks a confident call. The specimen sequenced was PBMCs or T cells enriched from blood (not recorded which). The CDR3 protein is CAISEINNEQFF. The bases are TGTGCCATCAGTGAGATCAACAATGAGCAGTTCTTC.